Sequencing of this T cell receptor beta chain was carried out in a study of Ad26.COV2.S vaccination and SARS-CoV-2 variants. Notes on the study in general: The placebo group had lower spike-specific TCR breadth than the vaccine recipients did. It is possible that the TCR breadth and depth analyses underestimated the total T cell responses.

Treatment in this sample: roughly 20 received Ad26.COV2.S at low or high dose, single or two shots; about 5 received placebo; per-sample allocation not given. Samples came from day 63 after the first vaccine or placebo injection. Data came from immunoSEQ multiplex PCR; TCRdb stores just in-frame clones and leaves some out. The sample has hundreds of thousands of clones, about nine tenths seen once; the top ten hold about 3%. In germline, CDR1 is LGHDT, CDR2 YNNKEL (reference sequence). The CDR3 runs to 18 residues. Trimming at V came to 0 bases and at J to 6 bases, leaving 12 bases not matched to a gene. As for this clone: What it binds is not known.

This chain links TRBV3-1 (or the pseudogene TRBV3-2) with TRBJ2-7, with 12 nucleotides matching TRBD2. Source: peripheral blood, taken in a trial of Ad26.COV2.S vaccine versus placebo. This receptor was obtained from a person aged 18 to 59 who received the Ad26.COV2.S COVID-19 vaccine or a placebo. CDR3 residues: CASSQDPNGLAGFSEQYF. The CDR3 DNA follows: TGTGCCAGCAGCCAAGATCCTAACGGACTAGCGGGGTTCTCCGAGCAGTACTTC.